This T cell receptor (beta chain) was recorded in a study of OX40 agonist ivuxolimab in advanced cancers. General study findings and limits: At 0.1 to 3.0 mg/kg and by week 6, CD4+ and CD8+ T cells in the blood had expanded clonally.

Worth noting for this clone: Its antigen remains unidentified.

The assay was immunoSEQ multiplex PCR, and TCRdb's table has in-frame clones only and misses some. The sample yields 45,000 to 70,000 clones, 88% seen once. From germline, CDR1 is SGHTA and CDR2 FQGNSA. Trimming left V 7 bases short and J 4 bases short, with 10 bases between. This CDR3 is built from 12 residues. The sequence came from an adult with an advanced solid tumor such as melanoma, head and neck, liver or kidney cancer. The sequenced sample was CD4+ or CD8+ T cells sorted from blood, obtained in a trial of the OX40 agonist ivuxolimab. V is TRBV7-2 and J is TRBJ1-2; D not certain. The DNA for the CDR3 is TGTGCCAGCAAGGGAAGGAGCTATGGCTACACCTTC. Translating it yields CASKGRSYGYTF.